The 12 T cell receptor beta chains below come from one sample, sequenced in a study of shared clonotypes between healthy human individuals. Produced via immunoSEQ multiplex PCR; TCRdb's table is partial and in-frame only. The sample consists of roughly 76,000 clones, under 65% of them appearing once. The sample taken for sequencing was memory CD8+ T cells sorted from blood. Subset denoted: CD45RO+ cells pooled with CCR7-negative TemRA cells. These receptors originate from a man aged 30-40 years in good health.

The rearrangement links TRBV7-2 to TRBJ2-3; D ambiguous. The CDR3 runs 14 residues. V lost 8 bases to trimming and J lost 3 bases, with 15 bases between them. Germline CDR1 is SGHTA and CDR2 is FQGNSA. This chain's CDR3 is CASGTGLETDTQYF. The CDR3 DNA reads TGTGCCAGCGGTACGGGTCTAGAAACAGATACGCAGTATTTT.

The V call is TRBV11-2, the J call TRBJ2-6, with a tentative D call TRBD1 (5 bases). Between the trimmed V and J ends, which lost 2 bases and 0 bases, there was a span of 11 bases. Germline lookup yields CDR1 SGHAT and CDR2 FQNNGV. This CDR3 has 17 amino acids. The DNA of the CDR3 is TGTGCCAGCAGCTTACAGGGCGTCGGCTCTGGGGCCAACGTCCTGACTTTC. It specifies CASSLQGVGSGANVLTF.

The V call is TRBV7-9, the J call TRBJ2-5; D is uncertain. V was cut by 6 bases and J by 0 bases, with 14 bases left in between. This CDR3 has 15 amino acids. Germline loops: CDR1 SEHNR, CDR2 FQNEAQ (reference sequence). CDR3 amino acids: CASSRWDQYQETQYF. In DNA, the CDR3 is TGTGCCAGCAGTCGATGGGATCAGTACCAAGAGACCCAGTACTTC.

This clone was recorded a few times. The gene calls are TRBV7-9 and TRBJ2-7; TRBD2 is a possible D gene (5 bases). CDR1 and CDR2 from the germline V gene are SEHNR and FQNEAQ (reference sequence). Deletions cut 1 base from V and 0 bases from J, with 10 bases between. This CDR3 comprises 15 residues. The CDR3 region has the DNA TGTGCCAGCAGCTTAGGGGAGCGGAACTCCTACGAGCAGTACTTC. Its translation: CASSLGERNSYEQYF.

This clone showed up just once. V and J are TRBV13 and TRBJ2-2; 8 bases agree with TRBD2. This CDR3 contains 16 residues. V shed 0 bases and J 1 base; nucleotides not matched to a gene: 1. Germline V gives CDR1 PRHDT, CDR2 FYEKMQ (reference sequence). CDR3 nucleotide sequence: TGTGCCAGCAGCTTAGGACTAGCGGTGAACACCGGGGAGCTGTTTTTT. Translation gives CASSLGLAVNTGELFF.

V is TRBV10-1 and J is TRBJ2-1; tentative D call: TRBD2 (7 bases). This CDR3 has 15 amino acids. CDR1 is WNHNN, CDR2 SYGVQD, per germline (reference sequence). Between the trimmed V and J ends, which lost 2 bases and 4 bases, there was a span of 12 bases. The CDR3 protein is CASSERRGGYNEQFF. CDR3 nucleotides: TGCGCCAGCAGTGAGAGGAGGGGGGGTTACAATGAGCAGTTCTTC.

The chain links TRBV20-1 to TRBJ1-1; D call uncertain. In germline, CDR1 is DFQATT, CDR2 SNEGSKA (reference sequence). This CDR3 contains 10 residues. The CDR3 region is CRGSGTEAFF. The CDR3 region has the DNA TGCAGGGGTAGTGGTACTGAAGCTTTCTTT.

V gene TRBV20-1 combines with J gene TRBJ2-7; tentative D call: TRBD2 (6 bases). The germline V and J ends were trimmed by 7 bases and 2 bases, with 9 bases remaining between them. Germline V gene sequence: CDR1 DFQATT, CDR2 SNEGSKA (reference sequence). This CDR3 is 11 amino acids long. CDR3 sequence: CSVGGTYEQYF. In nucleotides, the CDR3 is TGCAGTGTCGGGGGAACCTACGAGCAGTACTTC.

The rearrangement joins TRBV27 to TRBJ2-1; D is perhaps TRBD1 (5 bases). Per germline, CDR1 MNHEY and CDR2 SMNVEV (reference sequence). CDR3 length equals 15 residues. The V gene lost 2 bases and the J gene lost 3 bases, with 11 bases spanning the gap. CDR3 in amino acids: CASSLTVTGYNEQFF. CDR3 DNA: TGTGCCAGCAGTTTAACCGTAACAGGCTACAATGAGCAGTTCTTC.

The DNA of the CDR3 is TGTGCCAGCAGCCACGACTATGGCTACACCTTC. This sequence encodes CASSHDYGYTF. V is TRBV28 and J is TRBJ1-2; D not resolved. V lost 6 bases and J 3 bases, leaving 5 bases between the germline ends. Germline CDR1 reads MDHEN; CDR2 reads SYDVKM. This CDR3 has 11 residues.

For this clone: The DNA is left out, because the CDR3 cannot be placed on it with certainty; the CDR3 is given as TCRdb lists it. The chain links TRBV28 to TRBJ2-1; no check of the table's D call, TRBD1, against the DNA was made. In germline, CDR1 is MDHEN, CDR2 SYDVKM. A total of 15 residues make up the CDR3, ends included. The CDR3 protein is CASSSSGQGYNEQFF.

This clone showed up just a few times. V and J are TRBV27 and TRBJ2-5, with D perhaps assigned TRBD1 or TRBD2 (5 bases each). CDR1 MNHEY and CDR2 SMNVEV come from the germline V gene (reference sequence). V was pared by 2 bases and J by 3 bases, with 10 bases between. The CDR3 has 14 amino acids. CDR3 coding DNA: TGTGCCAGCAGTTTACAGGGAGTAGAAGAGACCCAGTACTTC. Protein product: CASSLQGVEETQYF.